The next 4 T cell receptor beta chains were all read from a single sample in a study of beta chain features in type 1 diabetes. Whole-study results and caveats: Type 1 diabetes patients had TCRB CDR3s that were shorter (moderately but significantly so) in all four CD4+ subsets.

Expressed TCRB transcripts were sequenced because the entire RNA isolate underwent reverse transcription. TCRdb's copy holds only in-frame clones and misses some; the assay was immunoSEQ multiplex PCR. The data show hundreds of thousands of clones, about 14% seen once. Their target antigens are unknown. Specimen: naive CD4+ T cells from blood. Receptor source: a man aged 18 to 30 with type 1 diabetes.

The J gene is TRBJ2-7, the V gene TRBV6-5; either TRBD1 or TRBD2 may supply D (5 bases each). Trimming left V 7 bases short and J 5 bases short, with 12 bases between. CDR3 length: 12 amino acids. CDR1 is MNHEY and CDR2 is SVGAGI in the germline V gene. The CDR3 DNA is TGTGCCAGCAAAGGGACCAGTCACGAGCAGTACTTC. It is translated as CASKGTSHEQYF.

This clone was counted between two and nine times. This sample also contains other DNA sequences that code for the same CDR3. This sequence joins TRBV28 and TRBJ1-1, with 8 bases fitting TRBD1. Germline-derived CDR1 and CDR2 are MDHEN and SYDVKM. The CDR3 sequence is 14 residues long. The V gene end was trimmed by 5 bases and the J gene end by 3 bases; junction bases not matched to a gene: 5. CDR3 region: CASSTGDRYTEAFF. CDR3 coding DNA: TGTGCCAGCAGTACTGGGGACAGGTACACTGAAGCTTTCTTT.

In its sample, this clone was seen a few times. The chain has TRBV4-2 and TRBJ2-3; 8 nucleotides match TRBD1. The CDR3 contains 15 residues. CDR1 is LGHNA, CDR2 YNFKEQ, per germline. Losses at the gene ends were 5 bases for V and 5 bases for J; bases not matched to a gene: 9. CDR3 sequence (DNA): TGTGCCAGCAGCTCCCTCCAAACAGGGGGAGATACGCAGTATTTT. It is translated as CASSSLQTGGDTQYF.

This clone was counted only a few times. This chain uses TRBV30 with TRBJ2-1; the match to TRBD1 covers 10 bases. The CDR3 has 14 residues. The V segment lost 4 bases and the J segment 2 bases; nucleotides outside the gene matches: 2. Looked up from germline, CDR1 is GTSNPN and CDR2 is SVGIG (reference sequence). This chain's CDR3 is CAWTGQGAYNEQFF. In DNA, the CDR3 is TGTGCCTGGACCGGACAGGGGGCCTACAATGAGCAGTTCTTC.